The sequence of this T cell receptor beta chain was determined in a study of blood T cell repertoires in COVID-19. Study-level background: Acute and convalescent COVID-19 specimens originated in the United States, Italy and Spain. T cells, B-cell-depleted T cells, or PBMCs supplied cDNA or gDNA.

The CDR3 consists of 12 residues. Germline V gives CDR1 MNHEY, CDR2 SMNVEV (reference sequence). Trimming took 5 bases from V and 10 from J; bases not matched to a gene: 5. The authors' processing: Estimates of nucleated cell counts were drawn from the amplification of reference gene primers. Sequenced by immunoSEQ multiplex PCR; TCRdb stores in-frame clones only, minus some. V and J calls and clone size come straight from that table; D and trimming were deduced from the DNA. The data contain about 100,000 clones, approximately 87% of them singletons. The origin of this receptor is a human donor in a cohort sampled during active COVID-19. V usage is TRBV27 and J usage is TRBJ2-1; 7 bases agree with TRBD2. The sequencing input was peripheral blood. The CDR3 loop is CASSPQGLEQFF. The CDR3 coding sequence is TGTGCCAGCAGTCCCCAGGGACTAGAGCAGTTCTTC.